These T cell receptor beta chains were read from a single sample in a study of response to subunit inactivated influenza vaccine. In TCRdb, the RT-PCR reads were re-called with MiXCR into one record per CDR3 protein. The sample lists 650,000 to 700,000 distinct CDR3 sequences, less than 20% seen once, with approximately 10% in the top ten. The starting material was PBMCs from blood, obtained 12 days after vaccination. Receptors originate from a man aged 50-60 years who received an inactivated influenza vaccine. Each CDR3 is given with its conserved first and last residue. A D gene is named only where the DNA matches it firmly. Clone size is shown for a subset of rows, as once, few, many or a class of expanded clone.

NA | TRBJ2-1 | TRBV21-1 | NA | TGTGCCAGCAGCAATGAACGGGGGTCAGGTGAGCAGTTCTTC | CASSNERGSGEQFF
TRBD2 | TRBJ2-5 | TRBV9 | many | TGTGCCAGCAGCGCGGGAGCGGGAGTTCAGGAGACCCAGTACTTC | CASSAGAGVQETQYF
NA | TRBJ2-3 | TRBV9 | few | TGTGCCAGCAGCGCAGAGAGCACAGATACGCAGTATTTT | CASSAESTDTQYF
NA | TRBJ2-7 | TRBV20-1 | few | TGCAGTGCTACGCCAGTTAGGACTGGCTACGAGCAGTACTTC | CSATPVRTGYEQYF
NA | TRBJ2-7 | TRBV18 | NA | TGTGCCAGCTCACCCGGGACCCGACCGCCCTACGAGCAGTACTTC | CASSPGTRPPYEQYF
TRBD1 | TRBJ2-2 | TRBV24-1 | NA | TGTGCCACCGGGACAGGGGACACCGGGGAGCTGTTTTTT | CATGTGDTGELFF
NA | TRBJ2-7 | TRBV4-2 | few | TGTGCCAGCAGCCACATCGGTGGGGGCCATAGCTCCTACGAGCAGTACTTC | CASSHIGGGHSSYEQYF
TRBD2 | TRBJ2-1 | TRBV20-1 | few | TGCAGTGCTACCCACGGCGGGAGCTCCTACAATGAGCAGTTCTTC | CSATHGGSSYNEQFF
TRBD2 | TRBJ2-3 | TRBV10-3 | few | TGTGCCATCAGTGAGTCAGGACTAGGAGTAGATACGCAGTATTTT | CAISESGLGVDTQYF
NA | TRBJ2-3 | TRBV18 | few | TGTGCCAGCTCACCACCGAAAACTGGACGGATAGATACGCAGTATTTT | CASSPPKTGRIDTQYF
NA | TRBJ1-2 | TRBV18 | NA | TGTGCCAGCTCACCGACAGCCCCTACAATTGGCTACACCTTC | CASSPTAPTIGYTF
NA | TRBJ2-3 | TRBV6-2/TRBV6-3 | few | TGTGCCAGCAGTTACCTCGCAGTCACAGATACGCAGTATTTT | CASSYLAVTDTQYF
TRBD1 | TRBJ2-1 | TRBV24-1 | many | TGTGCCACCAGTGATGGGACAGGTTCCTACAATGAGCAGTTCTTC | CATSDGTGSYNEQFF
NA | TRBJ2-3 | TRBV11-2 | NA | TGTGCCAGCAGCTTTGGGGGGGCCAAAGATACGCAGTATTTT | CASSFGGAKDTQYF
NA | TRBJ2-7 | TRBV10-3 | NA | TGTGCCATCAGTGAAAGTCTCGTCGGAGGTTCCTACGAGCAGTACTTC | CAISESLVGGSYEQYF
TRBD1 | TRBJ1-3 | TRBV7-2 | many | TGTGCCAGCAGCTCCTTTCCGGGACAGAGCTCTGGAAACACCATATATTTT | CASSSFPGQSSGNTIYF
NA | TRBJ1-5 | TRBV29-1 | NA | TGCAGCGTTGCCGACAGTATCAATCAGCCCCAGCATTTT | CSVADSINQPQHF
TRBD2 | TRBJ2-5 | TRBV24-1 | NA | TGTGCCACCGGGTCCTTGGGACTAGCGGGAGGAGGGGAGACCCAGTACTTC | CATGSLGLAGGGETQYF
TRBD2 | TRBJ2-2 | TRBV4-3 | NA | TGCGCCAGCAGCCAAGATCCTGGTAGCGGGGCGAACACCGGGGAGCTGTTTTTT | CASSQDPGSGANTGELFF
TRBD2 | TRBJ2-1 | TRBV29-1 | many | TGCAGCGTGCTCCGGCTAGCGGGAGACAATGAGCAGTTCTTC | CSVLRLAGDNEQFF
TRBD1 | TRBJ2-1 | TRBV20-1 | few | TGCAGTGCAACCGGGACAGGGGGTTACAATGAGCAGTTCTTC | CSATGTGGYNEQFF
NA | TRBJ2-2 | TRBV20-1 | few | TGCAGTGCTAGAGTCCCGGGGACGGCCACCGGGGAGCTGTTTTTT | CSARVPGTATGELFF
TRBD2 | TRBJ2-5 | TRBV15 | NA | TGTGCCACCAGCCGACTAGCGGGAGGGCCGCAAGAGACCCAGTACTTC | CATSRLAGGPQETQYF